Listed below are T cell receptor beta chains from one sample, sequenced in a study of T-cell memory formation after mild COVID-19. A single record per CDR3 protein comes from TCRdb applying MiXCR to the 5' RACE reads. The sample lists fewer than 600,000 distinct CDR3 sequences, 20% to 25% seen once, with roughly 8.1% in the top ten. Sequencing was done on a sample of PBMCs or a T cell subset sorted from them (not recorded which). These TCRs come from an adult woman who had mild COVID-19 (a few samples of this study predate the infection). Cell type and time point are not known. Both conserved end residues are trimmed from each CDR3. A D gene is named only where the DNA matches it firmly. A clone size is listed for some rows: how often the clone was seen (once, few, many), or a class if it is expanded.

d_gene | abundance | v_gene | CDR3aa
- | - | TRBV2 | ASSERGTGNTEAF
- | many | TRBV7-2 | ASSPEVAKNIQY
- | many | TRBV11-2 | ASFMGGASAGELF
TRBD2 | - | TRBV7-3 | ASSASLARAGGTDTQY
TRBD1 | - | TRBV30 | AATRQGINEQY
TRBD2 | - | TRBV19 | ASSTSGGTGELF
- | - | TRBV15 | SNQPQH
TRBD2 | once | TRBV5-5 | ASSSSSGVETQY
- | few | TRBV11-3 | ASSRGDAYEQY
- | - | TRBV11-1 | ASSQFGDWEQY
- | - | TRBV5-1 | ASSAPVGEENTEAF
- | many | TRBV24-1 | ATRRGAGNEQF
TRBD1 | few | TRBV20-1 | SARDRRQGTSTDTQY
TRBD1 | - | TRBV5-1 | ASRDPGGPYNSPLH
- | - | TRBV20-1 | SARDPRFGGYGYT
- | few | TRBV6-1 | ASSEDTARRLDQPQH
TRBD2 | - | TRBV20-1 | SARLAGAFYNEQF
TRBD1 | few | TRBV12-3/TRBV12-4 | ASSPLLGQGNTEAF
TRBD2 | once | TRBV7-3 | ASSLIGWGGRGSTDTQY
TRBD2 | - | TRBV5-1 | ASSSAGVSGETQY
- | - | TRBV5-6 | ASSSDGQRDTQY
TRBD1 | few | TRBV24-1 | ATSDPGTGQGETQY
TRBD2 | many | TRBV10-3 | AIGWEGLSYEQY
- | - | TRBV29-1 | SVEIVYEQY
- | few | TRBV7-2 | ASSLTGLEAF
- | - | TRBV11-2 | ASSAGPGNEQF
- | - | TRBV9 | ASSVGGERETVLYGYT
- | - | TRBV12-3/TRBV12-4 | ASMPGPGNTEAF
- | few | TRBV7-8 | ASSLGRTSDTQY
TRBD1 | - | TRBV20-1 | SETTGSYGYT
TRBD2 | - | TRBV6-5 | ASSYRGLADTGELF
- | few | TRBV5-1 | ASSPSPGDLFEAF
TRBD1 | - | TRBV6-1 | ASSGRQGLVTGELF
- | many | TRBV7-9 | ASSLLDRNTEAF
- | - | TRBV9 | ASSSFLTDTQY
TRBD2 | - | TRBV10-3 | AISEPLASGSRKSIQY
- | few | TRBV11-1 | ASSPPVRGSNTEAF
TRBD2 | - | TRBV3-1 | ASSQARLAGNTGELF
- | - | TRBV4-1 | ASSQPTSRGPNEQF
- | - | TRBV3-1 | ASSQASQAGELF
TRBD1 | once | TRBV12-3/TRBV12-4 | ASRRTGDNYGYT
TRBD2 | few | TRBV7-9 | ASRLKRGGPGELF
- | few | TRBV5-1 | ASSLSLGLAGTDTQY
- | - | TRBV6-2/TRBV6-3 | ASSYSKLGAGTLNNEQF
TRBD1 | many | TRBV5-1 | ASSLSQGDAKGYT
TRBD2 | few | TRBV5-1 | ASSNSGGSQRWNEQF
- | many | TRBV25-1 | ASSGVYGYGTEAF
- | few | TRBV11-3 | ASRLDSNQPQH
TRBD1 | - | TRBV2 | ASRRTGGYNEQF
TRBD1 | few | TRBV20-1 | SANLQGTDTQY
TRBD1 | - | TRBV11-1 | ASSLGQGGVEAF
- | - | TRBV7-8 | ASGRGRNNEQF
TRBD1 | - | TRBV12-3/TRBV12-4 | ASRGQGAGYGYT
- | few | TRBV5-1 | ASSGEDYEQY